This paragraph reports one T cell receptor (beta chain). The antigen is not known. This specimen comes from a study of shared clonotypes between healthy human individuals. The length of the CDR3 is 14 residues. Germline loops: CDR1 MNHNS, CDR2 SASEGT. The ends were cut back, 3 bases at V and 4 bases at J, with 12 bases in the middle. Profiled with immunoSEQ multiplex PCR; TCRdb holds only in-frame clones, not every one. The repertoire has around 720,000 clones, about 80% of them found once; the top ten carry 1.5% to 2%. Findings and caveats of the study: Naive subsets, compared against memory subsets, generally had larger estimated richness values.

The sequencing sample was made of memory CD4+ T cells sorted from blood. Subset specified: CD45RA-negative fraction. This receptor was identified in a woman younger than 45 in good health. The chain recombines TRBV6-1 with TRBJ2-5, with D possibly being TRBD2 (6 bases). CDR3 sequence reads: CASSDQTSSETQYF. CDR3 nucleotides: TGTGCCAGCAGTGACCAGACTAGTTCAGAGACCCAGTACTTC.